What follows are 13 T cell receptor beta chains derived from one specimen sequenced in a study of T cells in Graves' hyperthyroidism and ophthalmopathy. Researchers took RNA transcripts and amplified the TCR beta CDR3 regions from them. First-round RT-PCR with HTBI primers amplified the TCR CDR3 region. TCRdb used MiXCR to reprocess the multiplex PCR reads, holding one entry per CDR3 protein. The table records a few hundred thousand distinct CDR3 sequences, more than 15% of them present only once. The material sequenced was blood. All receptors derive from a woman aged 40 to 49 with Graves' ophthalmopathy.

In this sample, this clonotype turned up a few times. The chain uses TRBV10-3 and TRBJ2-5; TRBD2 aligns across 9 bases. Germline values: CDR1 ENHRY, CDR2 SYGVKD. With V trimmed by 0 bases and J by 4 bases, 3 bases remained unmatched. The CDR3 covers 15 residues. The CDR3 is CAISESSGSLETQYF. CDR3 sequence (DNA): TGTGCCATCAGTGAGTCTAGCGGGAGTTTAGAGACCCAGTACTTC.

This chain links TRBV5-4 with TRBJ2-2, with 12 bases matching TRBD2. Per the germline V gene, CDR1 is SGHNT and CDR2 is YYREEE (reference sequence). J was trimmed by 7 bases and V by 0 bases; bases with no gene match: 7. The CDR3 consists of 17 residues. This CDR3 is CASSLGLAGVGFGELFF. DNA for the CDR3: TGTGCCAGCAGCTTGGGACTAGCGGGGGTCGGATTCGGGGAGCTGTTTTTT.

In this sample, this clonotype turned up many times. The chain's CDR3 is CASMDRRYGYTF. The CDR3 bases are TGTGCCAGCATGGACAGGAGGTATGGCTACACCTTC. The chain employs TRBV2 and TRBJ1-2; TRBD1 agrees at 7 bases. Germline values: CDR1 SNHLY, CDR2 FYNNEI. The CDR3 length is 12 residues. The junction had 4 bases not matched to a gene; V was cut back by 7 bases and J by 5 bases.

This clonotype was seen a few times. The rearrangement links TRBV5-6 to TRBJ1-5, with TRBD1 as a possible D gene (5 bases). The germline V gene encodes CDR1 SGHDT and CDR2 YYEEEE. The CDR3 length is 15 residues. V lost 4 bases and J 2 bases, leaving 13 bases between the germline ends. The CDR3 region is CASSPFGGGNQPQHF. In DNA, the CDR3 is TGTGCCAGCAGCCCCTTCGGGGGAGGCAATCAGCCCCAGCATTTT.

The chain employs TRBV12-3 or TRBV12-4 and TRBJ1-4, with D uncertain. With 6 bases removed from V and 11 bases from J, the gap between germline ends came to 16 bases. CDR3 length: 13 residues. Written as DNA, the CDR3 is TGTGCCAGCAGCATGGGGAGGGCGCGGAAACTGTTTTTT. The encoded protein is CASSMGRARKLFF.

This clonotype was found many times. The chain uses TRBV6-2 or TRBV6-3 and TRBJ2-2; 8 nucleotides align to TRBD2. Trimming took 6 bases from V and 6 from J; bases not matched to a gene: 12. The CDR3 runs to 16 residues. Germline values: CDR1 MNHEY, CDR2 SVGEGT. The DNA of the CDR3 is TGTGCCAGCAGCCCTTCCTCGGATAGCGGGGCCGGGGAGCTGTTTTTT. Encoded protein: CASSPSSDSGAGELFF.

Concerning this clonotype: A single base separates this from a much larger clone, so it may be a read error. The rearrangement joins TRBV2 to TRBJ2-1; 11 bases map to TRBD2. Germline loops: CDR1 SNHLY, CDR2 FYNNEI. The V segment lost 7 bases and the J segment 6 bases; nucleotides outside the gene matches: 14. The CDR3 extends over 17 amino acids. In DNA, the CDR3 is TGTGCCAGCATAGATATAGCGGGAGGGCCTATCAGCAATGAGCAGTTCTTC. It yields the protein CASIDIAGGPISNEQFF. Combining the CDR3 with reference TRBV2 and TRBJ2-1 gives the whole variable domain EPEVTQTPSHQVTQMGQEVILRCVPISNHLYFYWYRQILGQKVEFLVSFYNNEISEKSEIFDDQFSVERPDGSNFTLKIRSTKLEDSAMYFCASIDIAGGPISNEQFFGPGTRLTVL.

This chain connects TRBV5-1 to TRBJ2-5, with D possibly being TRBD1 (5 bases). With 4 bases removed from V and 5 bases from J, the gap between germline ends came to 15 bases. Germline V lookup: CDR1 SGHRS, CDR2 YFSETQ. This CDR3 is 14 amino acids long. CDR3 amino acids: CASSPNVGQETQYF. The CDR3 DNA reads as TGCGCCAGCAGCCCAAACGTGGGGCAGGAGACCCAGTACTTC.

The chain couples TRBV4-1 to TRBJ1-6; possible D gene TRBD1, 5 bases. This CDR3 has 15 amino acids. Deletions cut 6 bases from V and 10 bases from J, with 19 bases between. Germline V gene lookup returns CDR1 MGHRA and CDR2 YSYEKL. In nucleotides, the CDR3 is TGCGCCAGCAGAACAACAGGAGACATATGGTCACCCCTCCACTTT. Its translation is CASRTTGDIWSPLHF.

This clonotype was picked up a small number of times. CDR3 nucleotides: TGTGCCAGCAGCTTCGGAGTTACCGGGACTGAAGCTTTCTTT. Translated, it gives CASSFGVTGTEAFF. This chain connects TRBV7-9 to TRBJ1-1; D remains ambiguous. V lost 3 bases, J lost 5 bases, and 13 bases lay in between. Germline CDR1 is SEHNR and CDR2 is FQNEAQ (reference sequence). The CDR3 is 14 residues long.

The rearrangement uses TRBV10-3 and TRBJ2-5; no clear D gene. The CDR3 is 15 residues long. Trimming took 0 bases from V and 1 from J, leaving 9 bases between them. CDR1 and CDR2 from the germline V gene are ENHRY and SYGVKD. CDR3 DNA sequence: TGTGCCATCAGTGAGTCGGGGAAACTCCAAGAGACCCAGTACTTC. Translated, it gives CAISESGKLQETQYF.

With regard to this clonotype: A much larger clone differs by one base, so this may be a read error. The rearrangement links TRBV12-3 or TRBV12-4 to TRBJ1-1; D is uncertain. V was shortened by 3 bases and J by 1 base, with 9 bases between the two germline ends. The CDR3 is 14 amino acids. The CDR3, as DNA: TGTGCCAGCAGTTTTCAGGAGACGAACACTGAAGCTTTCTTT. Translated: CASSFQETNTEAFF.

In this sample, this clonotype turned up many times. The rearrangement links TRBV6-1 to TRBJ1-1, with D hard to call. Per the germline V gene, CDR1 is MNHNS and CDR2 is SASEGT. There are 15 residues in the CDR3. Trimming shortened V by 7 bases and J by 0 bases, and 15 bases separated the two germline ends. The CDR3 spells CASIVVGVVNTEAFF. CDR3 bases: TGTGCCAGCATCGTAGTTGGGGTTGTGAACACTGAAGCTTTCTTT.